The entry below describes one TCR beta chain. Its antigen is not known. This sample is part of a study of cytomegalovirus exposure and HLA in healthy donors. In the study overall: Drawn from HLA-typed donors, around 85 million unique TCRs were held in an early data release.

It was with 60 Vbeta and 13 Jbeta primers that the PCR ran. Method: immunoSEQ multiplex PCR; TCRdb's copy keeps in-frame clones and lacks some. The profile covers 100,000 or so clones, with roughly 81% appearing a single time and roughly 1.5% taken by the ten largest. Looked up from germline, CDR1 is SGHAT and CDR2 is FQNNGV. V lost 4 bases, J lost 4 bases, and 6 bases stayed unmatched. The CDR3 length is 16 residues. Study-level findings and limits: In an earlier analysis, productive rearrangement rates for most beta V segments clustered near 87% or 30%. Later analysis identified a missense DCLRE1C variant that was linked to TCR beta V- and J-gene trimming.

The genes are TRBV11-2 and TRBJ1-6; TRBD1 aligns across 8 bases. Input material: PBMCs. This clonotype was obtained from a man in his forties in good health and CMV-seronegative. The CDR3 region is CASSSTGTGYNSPLHF. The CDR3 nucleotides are TGTGCCAGCAGCTCAACCGGGACAGGATATAATTCACCCCTCCACTTT.